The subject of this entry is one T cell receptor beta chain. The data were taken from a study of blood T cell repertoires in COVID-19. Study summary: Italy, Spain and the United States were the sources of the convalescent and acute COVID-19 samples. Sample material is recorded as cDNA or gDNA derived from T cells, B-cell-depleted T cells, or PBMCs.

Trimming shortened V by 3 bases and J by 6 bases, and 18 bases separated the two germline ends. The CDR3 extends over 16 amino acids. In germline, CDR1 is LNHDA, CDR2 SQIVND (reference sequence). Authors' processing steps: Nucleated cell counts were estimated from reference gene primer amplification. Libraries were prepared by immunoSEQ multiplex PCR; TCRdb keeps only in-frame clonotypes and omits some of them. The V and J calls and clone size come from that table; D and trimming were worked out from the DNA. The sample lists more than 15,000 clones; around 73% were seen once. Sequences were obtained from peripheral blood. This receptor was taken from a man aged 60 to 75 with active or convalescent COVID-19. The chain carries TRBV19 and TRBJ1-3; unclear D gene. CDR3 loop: CASSIRPGSSKNTIYF. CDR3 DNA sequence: TGTGCCAGTAGTATCCGCCCGGGGTCCTCGAAAAACACCATATATTTT.